Shown below are 7 T cell receptor beta chains from a single sample sequenced in a study of cytomegalovirus exposure and HLA in healthy donors. The PCR employed 60 Vbeta primers together with 13 Jbeta primers. The repertoire was sequenced with immunoSEQ multiplex PCR; TCRdb's copy has only in-frame clones and lacks some. The sample lists some 190,000 clones, around 80% occurring once. Sequences were obtained from PBMCs. Every receptor here comes from a woman between 40 and 50 years old in good health and CMV-seronegative.

This clone was observed a handful of times. The V call is TRBV30, the J call TRBJ1-4; no clear D gene. The germline V and J ends were trimmed by 4 bases and 1 base, with 4 bases remaining between them. Germline-derived CDR1 and CDR2 are GTSNPN and SVGIG (reference sequence). This CDR3 comprises 12 residues. This CDR3 is CAWTVTNEKLFF. The CDR3 DNA sequence: TGTGCCTGGACAGTAACTAATGAAAAACTGTTTTTT.

The rearrangement uses TRBV4-3 and TRBJ2-3; TRBD1 aligns across 9 bases. Germline loops: CDR1 LGHNA, CDR2 YSLEER. The junction had 10 bases not matched to a gene; V was cut back by 5 bases and J by 4 bases. This CDR3 contains 16 residues. CDR3 loop: CASSDRTGGRADTQYF. In nucleotides, the CDR3 is TGCGCCAGCAGCGATCGAACAGGGGGCCGGGCAGATACGCAGTATTTT.

The V gene is TRBV19, the J gene TRBJ2-1; 12 nucleotides agree with TRBD2. This CDR3 spans 18 amino acids. J was trimmed by 4 bases and V by 7 bases; bases with no gene match: 14. Germline loops: CDR1 LNHDA, CDR2 SQIVND (reference sequence). The CDR3 here is CASTGGLAGGPGYNEQFF. CDR3 DNA: TGTGCCAGTACAGGGGGGCTAGCGGGAGGGCCGGGGTACAATGAGCAGTTCTTC.

This sequence joins TRBV11-2 and TRBJ2-5; tentative D call: TRBD2 (6 bases). Germline V gene data show CDR1 as SGHAT and CDR2 as FQNNGV. Between the trimmed V and J ends, which lost 5 bases and 2 bases, there was a span of 24 bases. The CDR3 spans 18 residues. The CDR3 DNA is TGTGCCAGCAGCCACCCCTTCTCGCGACAGCGGGCGCAAGAGACCCAGTACTTC. Its translation: CASSHPFSRQRAQETQYF.

In DNA, the CDR3 is TGTGCCACCAGCCCTGGGACAGTGAATCAGCCCCAGCATTTT. Translating gives CATSPGTVNQPQHF. The rearrangement uses TRBV15 and TRBJ1-5, with 7 bases fitting TRBD1. The CDR3 extends over 14 amino acids. Germline CDR1 and CDR2: LNHNV and YYDKDF (reference sequence). With 5 bases clipped from V and 4 bases from J, the junction kept 5 bases outside the gene matches. The whole variable domain, filled in from reference TRBV15 and TRBJ1-5, reads DAMVIQNPRYQVTQFGKPVTLSCSQTLNHNVMYWYQQKSSQAPKLLFHYYDKDFNNEADTPDNFQSRRPNTSFCFLDIRSPGLGDTAMYLCATSPGTVNQPQHFGDGTRLSIL.

The chain recombines TRBV14 with TRBJ2-4; D is unclear. The CDR3 runs 14 residues. V lost 1 base and J lost 2, with 6 bases in between. The germline CDR1 and CDR2 sequences are SGHDN and FVKESK. The CDR3: CASSQGGTKNIQYF. DNA for the CDR3: TGTGCCAGCAGCCAAGGAGGAACCAAAAACATTCAGTACTTC.

The CDR3 reads CASFQAFF. DNA for the CDR3: TGTGCCAGCTTTCAGGCTTTCTTT. The V call is TRBV2, the J call TRBJ1-1; D remains ambiguous. The V end was cut by 8 bases, the J end by 11 bases, with 6 bases between. The CDR3 contains 8 residues. Germline loops: CDR1 SNHLY, CDR2 FYNNEI.